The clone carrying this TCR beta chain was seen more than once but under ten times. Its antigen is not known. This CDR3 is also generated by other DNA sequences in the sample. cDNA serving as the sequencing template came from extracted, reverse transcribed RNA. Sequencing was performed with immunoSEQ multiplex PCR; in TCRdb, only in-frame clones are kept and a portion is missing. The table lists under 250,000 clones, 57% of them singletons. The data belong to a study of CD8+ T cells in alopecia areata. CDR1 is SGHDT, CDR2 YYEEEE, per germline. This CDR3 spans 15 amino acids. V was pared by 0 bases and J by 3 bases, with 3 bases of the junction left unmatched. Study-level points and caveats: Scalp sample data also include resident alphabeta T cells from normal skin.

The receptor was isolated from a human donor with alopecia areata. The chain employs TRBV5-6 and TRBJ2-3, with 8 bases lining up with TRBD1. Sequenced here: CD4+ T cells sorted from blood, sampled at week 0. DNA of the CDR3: TGTGCCAGCAGCTTGGATCAGGGGGCGACAGATACGCAGTATTTT. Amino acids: CASSLDQGATDTQYF.